This is a list of T cell receptor beta chains from one sample in a study of CD8 T cells in ankylosing spondylitis. In TCRdb, the 5' RACE reads were re-called with MiXCR into one record per CDR3 protein. Among about 280,000 distinct CDR3 sequences, around 20% were seen once, and the ten largest hold roughly 7.4%. The sequenced sample was blood, either unsorted or a sorted T cell fraction (not recorded which). Source of these receptors: a male donor with ankylosing spondylitis or in good health (not recorded which). CDR3s include the opening cysteine and the closing phenylalanine or tryptophan. A D gene is named only where the DNA matches it firmly. Clone size is given for some rows only: seen once, a few or many times, or a class if the clone is expanded.

>TRBV10-3|many|NA|TRBJ2-5
TGTGCCATCAGTGAGGGGGGTTCGGAGACCCAGTACTTC
CAISEGGSETQYF
>TRBV7-8|NA|TRBD1|TRBJ2-5
TGTGCCAGCAGCCCCGACCGGGACAGGGGGAAGACCCAGTACTTC
CASSPDRDRGKTQYF
>TRBV6-1|few|TRBD1|TRBJ2-5
TGTGCCAGCAGCACCGGGACAGGGGGTGCGGAGACCCAGTACTTC
CASSTGTGGAETQYF
>TRBV20-1|many|NA|TRBJ2-4
TGCAGTGCTAGAGGTTGGCGGTTAGCCAAAAACATTCAGTACTTC
CSARGWRLAKNIQYF
>TRBV29-1|many|NA|TRBJ2-1
TGCAGCGTCGGTCCCCGCATGACAGGTAATGAGCAGTTCTTC
CSVGPRMTGNEQFF
>TRBV12-3/TRBV12-4|NA|TRBD1|TRBJ1-2
TGTGCCAGCAGTTTGGGACAGGTTGGGGGCTACACCTTC
CASSLGQVGGYTF
>TRBV20-1|few|NA|TRBJ2-2
TGCAGTGCTAGGTTACTAGGGGTCGCGAACACCGGGGAGCTGTTTTTT
CSARLLGVANTGELFF
>TRBV7-8|few|NA|TRBJ1-5
TGTGCCAGCAGACTAGGGGCGAGCAATCAGCCCCAGCATTTT
CASRLGASNQPQHF
>TRBV7-9|NA|TRBD1|TRBJ2-3
TGTGCCAGCAGCCCCCGGGGCGGGACAGGGGGCACAGATACGCAGTATTTT
CASSPRGGTGGTDTQYF
>TRBV5-1|few|NA|TRBJ1-6
TGCGCCAGCAGCTTGACGCCCGGGACACAAAATTCACCCCTCCACTTT
CASSLTPGTQNSPLHF
>TRBV5-1|NA|NA|TRBJ2-2
TGCGCCAGCAGCTTGGCAGGGAACAGTGACACCGGGGAGCTGTTTTTT
CASSLAGNSDTGELFF
>TRBV12-3/TRBV12-4|NA|NA|TRBJ1-4
TGTGCCAGCAGTTTAGAGGGTTCCTATGAAAAACTGTTTTTT
CASSLEGSYEKLFF
>TRBV7-8|many|NA|TRBJ1-1
TGTGCCAGCAGCCCTAGATCCCCCGGGTGGGCCCAAGAAGCTTTCTTT
CASSPRSPGWAQEAFF
>TRBV6-1|once|NA|TRBJ2-4
TGTGCCAGCAGTGAGAGGACATTAGCCAAAAACATTCAGTACTTC
CASSERTLAKNIQYF
>TRBV3-1|NA|TRBD2|TRBJ2-1
TGTGCCAGCAGCCAAGCGGCCAGCGGGGTGGACGGTGAGCAGTTCTTC
CASSQAASGVDGEQFF
>TRBV28|few|NA|TRBJ1-5
TGTGCCAGCAGTGGACTTCTCCTGGACCGGCAGGGTCAGCCCCAGCATTTT
CASSGLLLDRQGQPQHF
>TRBV29-1|NA|NA|TRBJ2-4
TGCAGCGCAAGTTCCGGGAAGAGTCAAAAAAACATTCAGTACTTC
CSASSGKSQKNIQYF
>TRBV28|many|NA|TRBJ2-3
TGTGCCAGCAGTACTTTCCCAGGGTCACCAAGCACAGATACGCAGTATTTT
CASSTFPGSPSTDTQYF
>TRBV7-2|few|NA|TRBJ1-5
TGTGCCAGCAGCTTAGCGCGGGGCCCAAATAGCAATCAGCCCCAGCATTTT
CASSLARGPNSNQPQHF
>TRBV12-3/TRBV12-4|NA|TRBD1|TRBJ2-2
TGTGCCAGCAGTAGACAGGGTGGGGGCACCGGGGAGCTGTTTTTT
CASSRQGGGTGELFF
>TRBV6-1|NA|TRBD2|TRBJ2-1
TGTGCCAGCAGGACCAGCGGGAGGGTCTACAATGAGCAGTTCTTC
CASRTSGRVYNEQFF
>TRBV27|many|NA|TRBJ1-1
TGTGCCAGCAGTCACGCCAGGGGATCCACTGAAGCTTTCTTT
CASSHARGSTEAFF
>TRBV27|many|NA|TRBJ2-3
TGTGCCAGCAGTTTATTGGGAATCACAGATACGCAGTATTTT
CASSLLGITDTQYF
>TRBV6-1|few|TRBD1|TRBJ1-3
TGTGCCAGCATCGAGGAGGGGGGACAGGGGATAACCGGAAACACCATATATTTT
CASIEEGGQGITGNTIYF
>TRBV20-1|many|NA|TRBJ2-3
TGCAGTGCGCCTGAAGGTGGAAGGGGATTTGGTACGCAGTATTTT
CSAPEGGRGFGTQYF
>TRBV15|few|NA|TRBJ1-1
TGTGCCACCAGCAGAGTCGGGAACACTGAAGCTTTCTTT
CATSRVGNTEAFF
>TRBV5-5|NA|NA|TRBJ2-5
TGTGCCAGCAGCTTGGTAGCGAAACAAGAGACCCAGTACTTC
CASSLVAKQETQYF
>TRBV12-3/TRBV12-4|many|NA|TRBJ1-1
TGTGCCAGCAGGGCAATCGGTAGAACTGAAGCTTTCTTT
CASRAIGRTEAFF
>TRBV4-1|NA|NA|TRBJ2-3
TGCGCCAGCAGCCAAGAGCCAGTGGGCGGGAACACAGATACGCAGTATTTT
CASSQEPVGGNTDTQYF
>TRBV20-1|NA|NA|TRBJ2-1
TGCAGTGCGAGCCCTATGGGGGTTTCCTACAATGAGCAGTTCTTC
CSASPMGVSYNEQFF
>TRBV3-1|few|TRBD2|TRBJ2-2
TGTGCCAGCAGCCCCTATAGCGGGGGGACGTCCACCGGGGAGCTGTTTTTT
CASSPYSGGTSTGELFF
>TRBV5-1|few|TRBD1|TRBJ1-1
TGCGCCAGCAGCTTGGCGTCCCTAAGACAGGGTTTGAGTACTGAAGCTTTCTTT
CASSLASLRQGLSTEAFF
>TRBV25-1|NA|TRBD2|TRBJ2-3
TGTGCCAGCAGCCTACCAATAGCGGGGGGGCTTGCAGATACGCAGTATTTT
CASSLPIAGGLADTQYF
>TRBV12-3/TRBV12-4|few|TRBD2|TRBJ2-3
TGTGCCATTCTCACTAGCGGGAGTGGCACAGATACGCAGTATTTT
CAILTSGSGTDTQYF
>TRBV20-1|few|TRBD2|TRBJ2-1
TGCAGTGCTAGATCTGGGGCGACTAGCGGGGGATACAATGAGCAGTTCTTC
CSARSGATSGGYNEQFF
>TRBV28|NA|NA|TRBJ1-2
TGTGCCAGCAGTTTATTGGCAGGGGACTATGGCTACACCTTC
CASSLLAGDYGYTF
>TRBV4-1|many|NA|TRBJ2-5
TGCGCCAGCAGCGGGGTTCGGCAAGAGACCCAGTACTTC
CASSGVRQETQYF
>TRBV7-2|NA|NA|TRBJ1-2
TGTGCCAGCAGTCGACAGACCTCTAACTATGGCTACACCTTC
CASSRQTSNYGYTF
>TRBV30|few|NA|TRBJ2-3
TGTGCCTGGGAGCGGAGTTCTAGCACAGATACGCAGTATTTT
CAWERSSSTDTQYF
>TRBV4-1|NA|NA|TRBJ2-5
TGCGCCAGCAGCCAAGGCGGGAATGGAGAGACCCAGTACTTC
CASSQGGNGETQYF
>TRBV5-1|few|NA|TRBJ1-2
TGCGCCAGCAGCTCTGGACAGCCAGGGGCGGATGGCTACACCTTC
CASSSGQPGADGYTF
>TRBV28|few|NA|TRBJ2-4
TGTGCCAGCATACGACTAGCCAAAAACATTCAGTACTTC
CASIRLAKNIQYF
>TRBV9|NA|TRBD2|TRBJ2-1
TGTGCCAGCAGCGTAATGTCTAGCGGGGAAAGCATCTACAATGAGCAGTTCTTC
CASSVMSSGESIYNEQFF
>TRBV6-1|NA|NA|TRBJ2-4
TGTGCCAGCAGTGAAGGACTCGTAGTGGGAAACATTCAGTACTTC
CASSEGLVVGNIQYF
>TRBV5-6|NA|NA|TRBJ2-5
TGTGCCAGCAGCTTTGGGGGTTATGGAGAGACCCAGTACTTC
CASSFGGYGETQYF